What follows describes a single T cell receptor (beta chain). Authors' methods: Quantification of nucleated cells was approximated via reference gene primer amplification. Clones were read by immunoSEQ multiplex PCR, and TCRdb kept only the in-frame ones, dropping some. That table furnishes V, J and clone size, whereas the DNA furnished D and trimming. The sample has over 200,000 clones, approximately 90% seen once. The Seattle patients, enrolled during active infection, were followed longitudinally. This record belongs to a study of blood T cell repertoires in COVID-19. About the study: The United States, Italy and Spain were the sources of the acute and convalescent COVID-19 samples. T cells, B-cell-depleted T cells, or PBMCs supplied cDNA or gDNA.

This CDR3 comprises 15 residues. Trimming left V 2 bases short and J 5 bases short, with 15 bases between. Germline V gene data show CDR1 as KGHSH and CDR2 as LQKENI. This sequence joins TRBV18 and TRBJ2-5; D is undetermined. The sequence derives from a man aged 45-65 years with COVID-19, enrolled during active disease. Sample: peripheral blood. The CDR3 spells CASSPNGRVPETQYF. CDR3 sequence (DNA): TGTGCCAGCTCACCAAATGGTCGGGTACCGGAGACCCAGTACTTC. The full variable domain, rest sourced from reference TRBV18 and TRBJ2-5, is NAGVMQNPRHLVRRRGQEARLRCSPMKGHSHVYWYRQLPEEGLKFMVYLQKENIIDESGMPKERFSAEFPKEGPSILRIQQVVRGDSAAYFCASSPNGRVPETQYFGPGTRLLVL.